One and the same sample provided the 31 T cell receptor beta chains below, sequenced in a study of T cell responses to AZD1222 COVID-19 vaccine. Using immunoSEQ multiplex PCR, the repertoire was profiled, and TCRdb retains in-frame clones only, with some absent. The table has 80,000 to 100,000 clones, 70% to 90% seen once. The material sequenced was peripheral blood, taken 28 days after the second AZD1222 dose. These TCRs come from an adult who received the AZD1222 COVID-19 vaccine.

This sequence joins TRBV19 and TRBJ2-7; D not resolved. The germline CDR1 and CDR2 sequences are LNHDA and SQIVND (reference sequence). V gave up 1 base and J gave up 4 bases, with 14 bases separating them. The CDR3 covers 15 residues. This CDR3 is CASSIAPRRGYEQYF. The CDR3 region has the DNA TGTGCCAGTAGTATAGCCCCCCGTCGTGGATACGAGCAGTACTTC.

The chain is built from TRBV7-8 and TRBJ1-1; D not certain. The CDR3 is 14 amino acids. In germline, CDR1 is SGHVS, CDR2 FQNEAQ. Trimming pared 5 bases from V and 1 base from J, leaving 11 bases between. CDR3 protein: CASSPREGNTEAFF. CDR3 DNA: TGTGCCAGCAGCCCTCGCGAAGGGAACACTGAAGCTTTCTTT.

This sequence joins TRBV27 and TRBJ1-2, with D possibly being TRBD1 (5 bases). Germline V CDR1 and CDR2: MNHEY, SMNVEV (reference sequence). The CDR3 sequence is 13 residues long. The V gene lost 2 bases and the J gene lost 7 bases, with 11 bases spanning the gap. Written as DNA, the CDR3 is TGTGCCAGCAGTTTAGCAGGGAGGAGTGGCTACACCTTC. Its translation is CASSLAGRSGYTF.

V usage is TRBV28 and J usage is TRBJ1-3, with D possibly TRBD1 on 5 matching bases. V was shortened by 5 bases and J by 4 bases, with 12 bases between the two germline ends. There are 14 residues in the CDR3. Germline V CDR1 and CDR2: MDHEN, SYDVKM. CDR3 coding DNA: TGTGCCAGCAGTCTCAGGGAGTCGGGAAACACCATATATTTT. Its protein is CASSLRESGNTIYF.

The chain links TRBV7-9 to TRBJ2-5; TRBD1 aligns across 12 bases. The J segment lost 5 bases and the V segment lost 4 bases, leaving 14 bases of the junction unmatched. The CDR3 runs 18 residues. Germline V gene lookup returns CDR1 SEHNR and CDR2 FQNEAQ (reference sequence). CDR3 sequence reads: CASSSILGDRGLDETQYF. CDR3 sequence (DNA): TGTGCCAGCAGCTCGATACTAGGGGACAGGGGGCTGGACGAGACCCAGTACTTC. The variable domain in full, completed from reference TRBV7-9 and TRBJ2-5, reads DTGVSQNPRHKITKRGQNVTFRCDPISEHNRLYWYRQTLGQGPEFLTYFQNEAQLEKSRLLSDRFSAERPKGSFSTLEIQRTEQGDSAMYLCASSSILGDRGLDETQYFGPGTRLLVL.

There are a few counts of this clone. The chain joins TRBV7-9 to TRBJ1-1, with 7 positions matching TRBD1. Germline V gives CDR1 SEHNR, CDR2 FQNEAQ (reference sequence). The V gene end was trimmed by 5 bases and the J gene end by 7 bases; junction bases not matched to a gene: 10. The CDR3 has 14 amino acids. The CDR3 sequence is CASSTRGMGGEAFF. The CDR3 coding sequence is TGTGCCAGCAGCACCAGGGGGATGGGCGGTGAAGCTTTCTTT.

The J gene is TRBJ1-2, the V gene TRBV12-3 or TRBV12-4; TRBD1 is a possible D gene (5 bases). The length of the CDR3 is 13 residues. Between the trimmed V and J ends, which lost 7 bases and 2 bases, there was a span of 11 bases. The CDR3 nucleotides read TGTGCCAGCACCCTCGGGGCCAACTATGGCTACACCTTC. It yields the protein CASTLGANYGYTF.

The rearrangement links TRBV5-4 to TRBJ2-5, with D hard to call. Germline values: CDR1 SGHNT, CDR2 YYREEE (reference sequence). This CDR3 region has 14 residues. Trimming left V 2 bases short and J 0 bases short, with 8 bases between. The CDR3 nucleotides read TGTGCCAGCAGCTTTGGACGGAACCAAGAGACCCAGTACTTC. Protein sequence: CASSFGRNQETQYF.

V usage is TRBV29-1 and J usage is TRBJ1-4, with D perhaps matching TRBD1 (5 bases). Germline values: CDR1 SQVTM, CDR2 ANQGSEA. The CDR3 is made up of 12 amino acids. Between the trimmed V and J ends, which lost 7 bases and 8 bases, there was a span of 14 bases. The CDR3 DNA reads TGCAGCGCCGGGGACCCGGGAGAAAAACTGTTTTTT. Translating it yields CSAGDPGEKLFF.

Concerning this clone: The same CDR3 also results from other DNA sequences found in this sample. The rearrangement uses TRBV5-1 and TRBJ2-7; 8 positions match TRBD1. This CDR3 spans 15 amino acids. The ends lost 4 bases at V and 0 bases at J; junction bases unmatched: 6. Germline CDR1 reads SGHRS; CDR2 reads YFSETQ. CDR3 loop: CASSLGTGSSYEQYF. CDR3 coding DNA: TGCGCCAGCAGCCTGGGGACAGGAAGCTCCTACGAGCAGTACTTC.

DNA for the CDR3: TGTGCCAGCAGCTTCGGGTTAGCGGGGGATCAGCCCCAGCATTTT. Amino acids: CASSFGLAGDQPQHF. The chain is built from TRBV7-2 and TRBJ1-5, with D tentatively TRBD1 (5 bases). Trimming removed 3 bases at V and 5 bases at J, with 14 bases between. Per the germline V gene, CDR1 is SGHTA and CDR2 is FQGNSA. This CDR3 contains 15 residues. Variable domain in full (rest from reference TRBV7-2 and TRBJ1-5): GAGVSQSPSNKVTEKGKDVELRCDPISGHTALYWYRQSLGQGLEFLIYFQGNSAPDKSGLPSDRFSAERTGGSVSTLTIQRTQQEDSAVYLCASSFGLAGDQPQHFGDGTRLSIL.

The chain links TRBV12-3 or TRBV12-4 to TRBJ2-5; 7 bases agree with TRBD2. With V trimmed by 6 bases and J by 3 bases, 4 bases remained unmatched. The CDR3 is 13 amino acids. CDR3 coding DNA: TGTGCCAGCAGAGGACTAGTAGAAGAGACCCAGTACTTC. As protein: CASRGLVEETQYF.

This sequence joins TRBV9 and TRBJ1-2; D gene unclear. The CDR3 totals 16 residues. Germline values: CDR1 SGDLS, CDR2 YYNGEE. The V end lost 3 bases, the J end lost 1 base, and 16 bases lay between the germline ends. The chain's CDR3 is CASSAEPGPRNYGYTF. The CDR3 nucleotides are TGTGCCAGCAGCGCTGAGCCGGGTCCACGTAACTATGGCTACACCTTC.

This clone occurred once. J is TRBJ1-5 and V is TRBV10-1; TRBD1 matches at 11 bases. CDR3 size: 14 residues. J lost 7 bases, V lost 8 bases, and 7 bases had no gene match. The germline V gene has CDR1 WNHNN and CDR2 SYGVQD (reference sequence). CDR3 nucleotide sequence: TGCGCCAGCGGGACAGGGGGTGAAGGACAGCCCCAGCATTTT. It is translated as CASGTGGEGQPQHF.

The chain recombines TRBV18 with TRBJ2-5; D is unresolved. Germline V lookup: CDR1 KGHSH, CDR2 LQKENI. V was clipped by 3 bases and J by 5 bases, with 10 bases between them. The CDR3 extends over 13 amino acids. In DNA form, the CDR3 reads TGTGCCAGCTCACCTGCCTCGGTGGAGACCCAGTACTTC. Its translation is CASSPASVETQYF.

The CDR3 spells CASSESAGTQYF. CDR3 DNA sequence: TGTGCCAGCTCTGAGAGCGCAGGTACGCAGTATTTT. The chain uses TRBV2 and TRBJ2-3; D unclear. The CDR3 runs to 12 residues. Germline CDR1 reads SNHLY; CDR2 reads FYNNEI. V gave up 8 bases and J gave up 8 bases, with 14 bases separating them.

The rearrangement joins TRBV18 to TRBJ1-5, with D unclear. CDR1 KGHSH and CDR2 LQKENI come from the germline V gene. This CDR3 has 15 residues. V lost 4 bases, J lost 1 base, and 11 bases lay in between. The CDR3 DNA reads TGTGCCAGCTCACTGGGATCCAGCAGCAATCAGCCCCAGCATTTT. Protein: CASSLGSSSNQPQHF.

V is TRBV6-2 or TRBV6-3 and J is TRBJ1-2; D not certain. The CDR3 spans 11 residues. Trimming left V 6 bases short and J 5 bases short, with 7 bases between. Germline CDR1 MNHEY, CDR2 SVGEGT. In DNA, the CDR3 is TGTGCCAGCAGCGACGTGTATGGCTACACCTTC. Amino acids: CASSDVYGYTF.

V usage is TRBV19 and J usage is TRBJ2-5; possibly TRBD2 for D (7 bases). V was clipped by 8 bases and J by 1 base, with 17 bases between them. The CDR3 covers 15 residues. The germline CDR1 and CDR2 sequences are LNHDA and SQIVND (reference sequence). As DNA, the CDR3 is TGTGCCAGTGGAATTGGGGCGGGGGCCCAAGAGACCCAGTACTTC. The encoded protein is CASGIGAGAQETQYF.

The CDR3 sequence is CASMQGYSSYEQYF. For the CDR3, the DNA is TGTGCCAGCATGCAGGGATATAGCTCCTACGAGCAGTACTTC. V gene TRBV7-2 combines with J gene TRBJ2-7; maybe TRBD1 (5 bases). Trimming left V 7 bases short and J 0 bases short, with 13 bases between. Germline values: CDR1 SGHTA, CDR2 FQGNSA. CDR3 length: 14 amino acids.

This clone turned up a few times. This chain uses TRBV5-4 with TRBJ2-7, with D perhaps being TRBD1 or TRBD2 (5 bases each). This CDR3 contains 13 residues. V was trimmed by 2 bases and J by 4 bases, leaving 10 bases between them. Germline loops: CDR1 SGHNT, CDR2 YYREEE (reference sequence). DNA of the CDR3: TGTGCCAGCAGCTTCGGGACGGATTACGAGCAGTACTTC. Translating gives CASSFGTDYEQYF.

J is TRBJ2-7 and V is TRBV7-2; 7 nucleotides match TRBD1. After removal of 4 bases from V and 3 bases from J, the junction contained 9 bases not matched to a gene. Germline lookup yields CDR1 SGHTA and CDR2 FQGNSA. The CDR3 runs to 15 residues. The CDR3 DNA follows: TGTGCCAGCAGCTCTGACAGGGTCCGAGGCTACGAGCAGTACTTC. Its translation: CASSSDRVRGYEQYF.

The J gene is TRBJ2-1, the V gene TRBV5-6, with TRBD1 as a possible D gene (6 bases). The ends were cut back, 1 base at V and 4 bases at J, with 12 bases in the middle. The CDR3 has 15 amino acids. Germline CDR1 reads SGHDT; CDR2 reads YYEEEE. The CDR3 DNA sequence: TGTGCCAGCAGCTTGCGTGGGGGCCGTTACAATGAGCAGTTCTTC. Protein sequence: CASSLRGGRYNEQFF.

The CDR3 protein is CASSPQGGYRTDTQYF. For the CDR3, the DNA is TGTGCCAGCAGCCCCCAGGGGGGGTACCGCACAGATACGCAGTATTTT. The rearrangement uses TRBV7-2 and TRBJ2-3; tentatively, D is TRBD1 or TRBD2 (7 bases each). There are 16 residues in the CDR3. V was cut by 5 bases and J by 1 base, with 16 bases left in between. Looked up from germline, CDR1 is SGHTA and CDR2 is FQGNSA.

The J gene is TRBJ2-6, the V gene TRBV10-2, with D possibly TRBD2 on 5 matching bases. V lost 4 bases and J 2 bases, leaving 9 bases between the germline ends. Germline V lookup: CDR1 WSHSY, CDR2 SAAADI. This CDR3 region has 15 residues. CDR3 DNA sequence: TGCGCCAGCAGTGGGGGAGACACTGGGGCCAACGTCCTGACTTTC. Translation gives CASSGGDTGANVLTF.

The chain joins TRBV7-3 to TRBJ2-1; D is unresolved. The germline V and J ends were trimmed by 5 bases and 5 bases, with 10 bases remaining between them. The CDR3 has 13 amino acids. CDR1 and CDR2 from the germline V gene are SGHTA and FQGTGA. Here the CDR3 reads CASSIDGNNEQFF. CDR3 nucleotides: TGTGCCAGCAGCATAGACGGAAACAATGAGCAGTTCTTC. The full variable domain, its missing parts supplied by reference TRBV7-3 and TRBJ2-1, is GAGVSQTPSNKVTEKGKYVELRCDPISGHTALYWYRQSLGQGPEFLIYFQGTGAADDSGLPNDRFFAVRPEGSVSTLKIQRTERGDSAVYLCASSIDGNNEQFFGPGTRLTVL.

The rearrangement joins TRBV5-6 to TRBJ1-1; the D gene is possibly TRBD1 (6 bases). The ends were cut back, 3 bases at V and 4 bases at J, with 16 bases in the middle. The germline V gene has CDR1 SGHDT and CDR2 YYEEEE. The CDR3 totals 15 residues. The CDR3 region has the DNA TGTGCCAGCAGCTGGGGGCTCGTCAGGGGCACTGAAGCTTTCTTT. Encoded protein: CASSWGLVRGTEAFF. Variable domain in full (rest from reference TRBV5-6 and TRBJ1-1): DAGVTQSPTHLIKTRGQQVTLRCSPKSGHDTVSWYQQALGQGPQFIFQYYEEEERQRGNFPDRFSGHQFPNYSSELNVNALLLGDSALYLCASSWGLVRGTEAFFGQGTRLTVV.

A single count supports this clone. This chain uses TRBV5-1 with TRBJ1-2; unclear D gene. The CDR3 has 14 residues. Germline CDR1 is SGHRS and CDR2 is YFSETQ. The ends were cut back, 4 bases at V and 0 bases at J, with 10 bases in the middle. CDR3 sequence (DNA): TGCGCCAGCAGCCCCGGGCCTGCTAACTATGGCTACACCTTC. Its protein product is CASSPGPANYGYTF.

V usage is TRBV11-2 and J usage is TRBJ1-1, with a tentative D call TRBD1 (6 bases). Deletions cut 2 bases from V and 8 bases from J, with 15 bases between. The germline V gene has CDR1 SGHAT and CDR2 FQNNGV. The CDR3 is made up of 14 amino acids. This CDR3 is CASSLLQGRFEAFF. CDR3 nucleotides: TGTGCCAGCAGCTTATTGCAGGGGCGCTTCGAAGCTTTCTTT.

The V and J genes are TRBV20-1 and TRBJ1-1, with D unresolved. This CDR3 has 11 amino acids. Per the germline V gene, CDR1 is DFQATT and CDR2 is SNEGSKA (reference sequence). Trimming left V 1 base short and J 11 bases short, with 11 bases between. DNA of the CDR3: TGCAGTGCTAGAGTGGACTTACAGGCTTTCTTT. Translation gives CSARVDLQAFF.

The CDR3 DNA follows: TGCGCCAGCAGCCGGGACGGGGGCTACGAGCAGTACTTC. Protein product: CASSRDGGYEQYF. The chain couples TRBV4-3 to TRBJ2-7, with a possible D match to TRBD2 (6 bases). Germline V CDR1 and CDR2: LGHNA, YSLEER. The CDR3 is made up of 13 amino acids. With 4 bases removed from V and 3 bases from J, the gap between germline ends came to 10 bases.